A selection of T cell receptor beta chains follows, all from one sample in a study of T-cell reconstitution after alpha-beta-depleted transplantation in children. Each CDR3 protein is one row after TCRdb ran MiXCR on the PCR reads. In the table there are around 800,000 distinct CDR3 sequences, roughly 15% of which are singletons. The source was PBMCs, mostly from graft donor cells, collected 360 days after TCRalphabeta/CD19-depleted stem cell transplant. The receptors derive from a male patient between 10 and 17 years old who had a stem cell transplant for acute lymphoblastic leukemia, so the T cells may come from the graft donor. CDR3s include the opening cysteine and the closing phenylalanine or tryptophan. The D gene is left open where the match is weak. Clone sizes are given selectively: once, few, many, or a class where the clone is expanded.

V gene	clone size	D gene	J gene	CDR3 protein	CDR3 DNA
TRBV5-1	many	TRBD1	TRBJ1-1	CASSLGQTNTEAFF	TGCGCCAGCAGCCTGGGACAGACGAACACTGAAGCTTTCTTT
TRBV13	NA	TRBD2	TRBJ2-5	CDSSPGLAETQYF	TGTGACAGCAGCCCCGGACTAGCAGAGACCCAGTACTTC
TRBV2	few	TRBD2	TRBJ2-2	CASTDAGGPGTGELFF	TGTGCCAGCACGGATGCGGGAGGGCCCGGTACCGGGGAGCTGTTTTTT
TRBV14	few	TRBD2	TRBJ2-1	CASSQIGLAAYNEQFF	TGTGCCAGCAGCCAAATCGGACTAGCGGCCTACAATGAGCAGTTCTTC
TRBV29-1	NA	NA	TRBJ1-1	CSAAYITEAFF	TGCAGCGCCGCTTATATCACTGAAGCTTTCTTT
TRBV5-1	few	TRBD2	TRBJ2-5	CASSRRTGTSVKVETQYF	TGCGCCAGCAGTCGGCGAACCGGGACTAGCGTTAAGGTAGAGACCCAGTACTTC
TRBV25-1	few	TRBD1	TRBJ2-3	CASSEYGTGDTDTQYF	TGTGCCAGCAGTGAATATGGGACAGGGGACACAGATACGCAGTATTTT
TRBV21-1	NA	NA	TRBJ2-1	CASTGEQFF	TGTGCCAGCACTGGGGAGCAGTTCTTC
TRBV2	NA	TRBD1	TRBJ2-7	CASRAGTASYEQYF	TGTGCCAGCAGAGCCGGGACAGCCTCCTACGAGCAGTACTTC
TRBV20-1	few	NA	TRBJ2-7	CSARFPWGAYYEQYF	TGCAGTGCTAGATTCCCCTGGGGGGCGTATTACGAGCAGTACTTC
TRBV12-3/TRBV12-4	once	TRBD1	TRBJ2-4	CALCPTLIDRGKNIQYF	TGTGCCCTCTGTCCCACACTCATAGACAGGGGTAAAAACATTCAGTACTTC
TRBV24-1	many	NA	TRBJ2-1	CATSGRGRDNEQFF	TGTGCCACCAGTGGTCGGGGTCGCGACAATGAGCAGTTCTTC
TRBV20-1	few	TRBD1	TRBJ1-2	CSARDPGTGETYYGYTF	TGCAGTGCTAGAGATCCGGGGACAGGGGAAACATACTATGGCTACACCTTC
TRBV20-1	few	TRBD1	TRBJ2-5	CSARVAGTAFQETQYF	TGCAGTGCTAGAGTAGCCGGGACAGCATTCCAAGAGACCCAGTACTTC
TRBV27	few	TRBD1	TRBJ2-5	CASSNYRGGQETQYF	TGTGCCAGCAGTAATTACAGGGGTGGACAAGAGACCCAGTACTTC
TRBV2	NA	NA	TRBJ2-7	CASSKNGPGAAQYF	TGTGCCAGCAGTAAAAATGGACCAGGAGCGGCGCAGTACTTC
TRBV23-1	NA	NA	TRBJ2-5	CASSPDRPIETQYF	TGCGCCAGCAGCCCCGACAGGCCAATAGAGACCCAGTACTTC
TRBV20-1	NA	TRBD2	TRBJ2-5	CSARVAGSGETQYF	TGCAGTGCTAGAGTAGCGGGGTCCGGGGAGACCCAGTACTTC
TRBV5-1	NA	TRBD2	TRBJ2-1	CASSLWGGTSGFNEQFF	TGCGCCAGCAGCTTGTGGGGCGGGACTAGCGGATTCAATGAGCAGTTCTTC
TRBV12-3/TRBV12-4	NA	NA	TRBJ2-5	CASSFGTGTGETQYF	TGTGCCAGCAGTTTTGGGACCGGGACGGGAGAGACCCAGTACTTC
TRBV5-5	NA	NA	TRBJ2-3	CASSLIGQTQYF	TGTGCCAGCAGCTTGATCGGGCAGACGCAGTATTTT
TRBV15	few	NA	TRBJ2-1	CAILEGLGPYNEQFF	TGTGCCATTTTGGAGGGCCTGGGCCCCTACAATGAGCAGTTCTTC